One sample yielded the 22 T cell receptor beta chains listed below, sequenced in a study of T cells in Graves' hyperthyroidism and ophthalmopathy (dated 2019 in TCRdb). The library was generated by multiplex PCR. The sequencer listed for this sample is Illumina HiSeq 2000. The TCR beta CDR3 regions were amplified from the RNA transcripts. For the first round of RT-PCR on the TCR CDR3, the HTBI primer set was used together with the Qiagen OneStep RT-PCR kit. Using fastp trimming at Q25 and MiXCR clonotype assembly, TCRdb reanalyzed the public sequencing data and kept in-frame beta chains. Merged by CDR3 protein, the rows form single entries marked with the most common genes and DNA. Recorded for this sample are hundreds of thousands of distinct CDR3 sequences; 12% to 15% of them occurred a single time. The ten largest account for 10% to 13% of the sample. Sequenced: blood. The source is a woman under 30 with Graves' hyperthyroidism.

This clonotype was observed at least ten times. The chain joins TRBV12-3 or TRBV12-4 to TRBJ2-1; 14 bases are shared with TRBD2. V trimming: 3 bases; J trimming: 5 bases; junction bases outside the gene matches: 3. The CDR3 is 16 residues long. CDR3 DNA: TGTGCCAGCAGTTTCCGGACTAGCGGGAGGAACAATGAGCAGTTCTTC. Its translation: CASSFRTSGRNNEQFF.

V gene TRBV30 combines with J gene TRBJ1-4, with a weak D call TRBD1 (5 bases). V lost 0 bases to trimming and J lost 15 bases, with 14 bases between them. Looked up from germline, CDR1 is GTSNPN and CDR2 is SVGIG (reference sequence). The CDR3 consists of 12 residues. The CDR3 spells CAWSVGSTVMFF. The DNA of the CDR3 is TGTGCCTGGAGTGTGGGGTCGACAGTAATGTTTTTT.

This clonotype came up many times. J is TRBJ1-4 and V is TRBV6-1; unclear D gene. The CDR3 totals 14 residues. Germline V gene data show CDR1 as MNHNS and CDR2 as SASEGT. Deletions cut 8 bases from V and 8 bases from J, with 18 bases between. The CDR3 DNA is TGTGCCAGCCAGCCCCAGGAAGCGAGGGAAAAACTGTTTTTT. This sequence encodes CASQPQEAREKLFF.

The gene calls are TRBV5-1 and TRBJ2-1, with D unclear. Germline lookup yields CDR1 SGHRS and CDR2 YFSETQ. The CDR3 sequence is 16 residues long. Trimming cost V 6 bases and J 2 bases, with 18 bases left between them. CDR3 coding DNA: TGCGCCAGCATGTATGTATGGGGTTCCCCCTACAATGAGCAGTTCTTC. Protein: CASMYVWGSPYNEQFF.

This clonotype was seen a few times. The V gene is TRBV7-2, the J gene TRBJ2-2; D is uncertain. The V end lost 5 bases, the J end lost 6 bases, and 10 bases lay between the germline ends. The CDR3 length is 13 residues. Germline V CDR1 and CDR2: SGHTA, FQGNSA. The CDR3 loop is CASSQIRPGELFF. The CDR3 bases are TGTGCCAGCAGCCAAATTCGGCCCGGGGAGCTGTTTTTT.

The table lists this clonotype with a few counts. This rearrangement joins TRBV19 to TRBJ2-7; 7 nucleotides align to TRBD2. CDR3 length: 14 amino acids. CDR1 LNHDA and CDR2 SQIVND come from the germline V gene (reference sequence). With V trimmed by 7 bases and J by 4 bases, 10 bases remained unmatched. CDR3 amino acids: CASKDAGETYEQYF. The CDR3 DNA follows: TGTGCCAGTAAGGACGCGGGAGAGACTTACGAGCAGTACTTC. The full variable domain, rest sourced from reference TRBV19 and TRBJ2-7, is DGGITQSPKYLFRKEGQNVTLSCEQNLNHDAMYWYRQDPGQGLRLIYYSQIVNDFQKGDIAEGYSVSREKKESFPLTVTSAQKNPTAFYLCASKDAGETYEQYFGPGTRLTVT.

This clonotype has a handful of counts. This rearrangement joins TRBV27 to TRBJ2-4, with D possibly being TRBD2 (6 bases). CDR1 is MNHEY, CDR2 SMNVEV, per germline (reference sequence). The CDR3 spans 15 residues. V gave up 5 bases and J gave up 1 base, with 12 bases separating them. The CDR3 nucleotides are TGTGCCAGCAGTGATGGGGGGAAGGCCAAAAACATTCAGTACTTC. Protein product: CASSDGGKAKNIQYF.

This clonotype was counted many times. V gene TRBV7-8 combines with J gene TRBJ2-2; maybe TRBD2 (5 bases). This CDR3 is 14 amino acids long. The germline V gene encodes CDR1 SGHVS and CDR2 FQNEAQ. With 5 bases removed from V and 12 bases from J, the gap between germline ends came to 19 bases. This CDR3 is CASSPSGKGRKLFF. The CDR3 DNA reads as TGTGCCAGCAGCCCGTCGGGGAAAGGACGGAAGCTGTTTTTT.

This clonotype was observed many times. This sequence joins TRBV4-1 and TRBJ1-5, with D possibly TRBD1 on 6 matching bases. CDR3 length: 15 residues. The ends were cut back, 0 bases at V and 7 bases at J, with 13 bases in the middle. Germline V lookup: CDR1 MGHRA, CDR2 YSYEKL. DNA of the CDR3: TGCGCCAGCAGCCAAGATAGGGGGGGCGGGCAGCCCCAGCATTTT. Translating it yields CASSQDRGGGQPQHF.

This clonotype was observed many times. The V gene is TRBV3-1, the J gene TRBJ2-1, with D tentatively TRBD1 (5 bases). The CDR3 is 14 amino acids. From germline, CDR1 is LGHDT and CDR2 YNNKEL (reference sequence). With 1 base removed from V and 9 bases from J, the gap between germline ends came to 13 bases. The CDR3 DNA is TGTGCCAGCAGCCAAGGCAGAGCAAGGGGTGAGCAGTTCTTC. Its protein product is CASSQGRARGEQFF.

The chain combines TRBV5-1 with TRBJ1-4; no firm D call. Trimming stripped 1 base from V and 7 bases from J, with 8 bases between. The CDR3 totals 13 residues. The germline CDR1 and CDR2 sequences are SGHRS and YFSETQ. CDR3 DNA: TGCGCCAGCAGCTTGACCATCGGTGAAAAACTGTTTTTT. This encodes CASSLTIGEKLFF.

Concerning this clonotype itself: A single base separates this from a much larger clone, so it may be a read error. V gene TRBV28 combines with J gene TRBJ2-6; unclear D gene. The germline gives CDR1 MDHEN, CDR2 SYDVKM. The CDR3 spans 15 residues. The CDR3 nucleotides are TGTGTCAGCAGCCTAACAGTCTCTGGGGCCAACGTCCTGACTTTC. It codes for CVSSLTVSGANVLTF.

This clonotype came up many times. The chain uses TRBV5-1 and TRBJ2-2; TRBD2 might be the D (6 bases). The CDR3 covers 15 residues. Trimming cost V 3 bases and J 6 bases, with 15 bases left between them. CDR1 and CDR2 from the germline V gene are SGHRS and YFSETQ. Here the CDR3 DNA reads TGCGCCAGCAGCTCCCTAGCGTTGGGACCCGGGGAGCTGTTTTTT. It specifies CASSSLALGPGELFF.

The CDR3 region is CASSESILAGDYEQYF. In DNA, the CDR3 is TGCGCCAGCAGTGAGTCTATACTAGCGGGAGACTACGAGCAGTACTTC. This rearrangement joins TRBV10-2 to TRBJ2-7, with TRBD2 matching over 11 bases. The CDR3 runs to 16 residues. Trimming took 0 bases from V and 3 from J; bases not matched to a gene: 4. Per the germline V gene, CDR1 is WSHSY and CDR2 is SAAADI.

The rearrangement links TRBV20-1 to TRBJ2-2, with 11 nucleotides matching TRBD2. The J segment lost 6 bases and the V segment lost 2 bases, leaving 11 bases of the junction unmatched. Germline assignment: CDR1 DFQATT and CDR2 SNEGSKA (reference sequence). This CDR3 spans 17 amino acids. The CDR3 DNA reads TGCAGTGCTAGACTAGCGGGAGGCCGGAGTCAAGCCGGGGAGCTGTTTTTT. It codes for CSARLAGGRSQAGELFF.

This clonotype was counted ten times or more. The chain couples TRBV18 to TRBJ1-1; a weak D match, TRBD1 (6 bases). The CDR3 extends over 14 amino acids. Deletions cut 4 bases from V and 4 bases from J, with 13 bases between. Germline V lookup: CDR1 KGHSH, CDR2 LQKENI. The CDR3 DNA reads as TGTGCCAGCTCACTCCTAGTAGGGGGCACTGAAGCTTTCTTT. It encodes CASSLLVGGTEAFF.

The V gene is TRBV6-2 or TRBV6-3, the J gene TRBJ2-1; D is perhaps TRBD1 (5 bases). This CDR3 has 14 residues. V shed 5 bases and J shed 4 bases, with 12 bases lying between them. Germline loops: CDR1 MNHEY, CDR2 SVGEGT. Here the CDR3 DNA reads TGTGCCAGCAGTCAGCAGGGTTTTTACAATGAGCAGTTCTTC. Protein product: CASSQQGFYNEQFF.

This clonotype was seen a handful of times. This rearrangement joins TRBV11-2 to TRBJ2-4; no clear D gene. The CDR3 is 11 residues long. Trimming shortened V by 4 bases and J by 7 bases, and 5 bases separated the two germline ends. The germline gives CDR1 SGHAT, CDR2 FQNNGV. The CDR3 bases are TGTGCCAGCAGCTCGGAGAACATTCAGTACTTC. It translates to CASSSENIQYF.

This clonotype was counted only a few times. The V and J genes are TRBV25-1 and TRBJ2-5; TRBD1 matches 8 bases. CDR1 and CDR2 (germline): MGHDK, SYGVNS. The length of the CDR3 is 16 residues. Germline trimming cut 1 base from V and 4 bases from J; bases unmatched to any gene: 8. In DNA form, the CDR3 reads TGTGCCAGCAGTGAATGGCAACAGGGGACAGGAGAGACCCAGTACTTC. Its protein product is CASSEWQQGTGETQYF. Complete variable domain (other parts from reference TRBV25-1 and TRBJ2-5): EADIYQTPRYLVIGTGKKITLECSQTMGHDKMYWYQQDPGMELHLIHYSYGVNSTEKGDLSSESTVSRIRTEHFPLTLESARPSHTSQYLCASSEWQQGTGETQYFGPGTRLLVL.

This clonotype was detected ten times or more. The rearrangement joins TRBV5-1 to TRBJ2-1, with 8 positions matching TRBD2. V shed 0 bases, J shed 3 bases, and the junction held 2 bases outside the gene matches. CDR3 length: 15 amino acids. Germline values: CDR1 SGHRS, CDR2 YFSETQ. The CDR3 loop reads CASSLDSGVYNEQFF. In DNA form, the CDR3 reads TGCGCCAGCAGCTTGGATAGCGGGGTCTACAATGAGCAGTTCTTC.

This clonotype appeared a few times. The chain uses TRBV5-5 and TRBJ2-7; TRBD1 might be the D (5 bases). The CDR3 spans 15 residues. CDR1 and CDR2 from the germline V gene are SGHKS and YYEKEE (reference sequence). Trimming stripped 4 bases from V and 0 bases from J, with 14 bases between. CDR3 DNA sequence: TGTGCCAGCAGCACGCGGACATTTAGCTCCTACGAGCAGTACTTC. It specifies CASSTRTFSSYEQYF.

In this sample, this clonotype turned up many times. The chain links TRBV7-6 to TRBJ1-1; weak D call: TRBD1 (5 bases). The CDR3 has 16 residues. From germline, CDR1 is SGHVS and CDR2 FNYEAQ. Trimming took 1 base from V and 4 from J, leaving 16 bases between them. This chain's CDR3 is CASSLGWGGIGTEAFF. The DNA of the CDR3 is TGTGCCAGCAGCTTAGGTTGGGGGGGGATAGGCACTGAAGCTTTCTTT.